The following is a TCR beta chain sequence with its context. This entry comes from a study of blood T cell repertoires in COVID-19. Study-wide context: The United States, Italy and Spain provided the acute and convalescent COVID-19 samples. PBMCs, B-cell-depleted T cells, or T cells provided the cDNA or gDNA that made up the material.

V lost 7 bases and J 1 base, leaving 4 bases between the germline ends. Germline loops: CDR1 SNHLY, CDR2 FYNNEI. The CDR3 runs to 11 residues. Per the authors' pipeline: The assay estimated nucleated cells by amplifying reference gene primers. Libraries were prepared by immunoSEQ multiplex PCR; TCRdb keeps only in-frame clonotypes and omits some of them. V and J calls and clone size come straight from that table; D and trimming were deduced from the DNA. The repertoire holds a few hundred thousand clones, about 86% seen once, with around 2.1% in the top ten. This clonotype was obtained from a woman aged 30 to 39 who had recovered from COVID-19. The sequencing sample was made of peripheral blood. The gene calls are TRBV2 and TRBJ1-2; D is unclear. CDR3 sequence: CASTDNYGYTF. Written as DNA, the CDR3 is TGTGCCAGCACAGATAACTATGGCTACACCTTC.